Listed below are T cell receptor beta chains from one sample, sequenced in a study of T cells after somatic rescue of genetic block. TCRdb keeps only in-frame clones here, not all; method: immunoSEQ multiplex PCR. The sample holds 95,000 to 120,000 clones; around nine tenths are singletons and the top ten take less than 1.5%. The specimen sequenced was peripheral blood mononuclear cells (PBMCs). The source is a woman aged 18-35 years. The CDR3 runs from the conserved cysteine through the conserved F or W. D genes are given only for firm matches. Clone sizes are given selectively: once, few, many, or a class where the clone is expanded.

d_call clone_size j_call v_call cdr3_aa cdr3_nt
TRBD2 - TRBJ2-1 TRBV29-1 CSVERLAGGSSYNEQFF TGCAGCGTTGAGAGGCTAGCGGGGGGGAGCTCCTACAATGAGCAGTTCTTC
- - TRBJ2-5 TRBV11-1 CASSLGEETQYF TGTGCCAGCAGCTTGGGGGAAGAGACCCAGTACTTC
TRBD2 - TRBJ2-5 TRBV7-2 CASSSLAGGPETQYF TGTGCCAGCAGCTCTCTAGCGGGGGGGCCGGAGACCCAGTACTTC
TRBD1 - TRBJ1-1 TRBV7-9 CASSISGTGGRNTEAFF TGTGCCAGCAGCATATCCGGGACAGGGGGCAGGAACACTGAAGCTTTCTTT
- once TRBJ1-6 TRBV5-4 CASSSGAGTANNSPLHF TGTGCCAGCAGCTCAGGTGCCGGTACGGCCAATAATTCACCCCTCCACTTT
- - TRBJ2-7 TRBV11-3 CASSLGTSDLYF TGTGCCAGCAGCTTAGGCACCTCCGACCTGTACTTC
- - TRBJ2-7 TRBV19 CASSISTPYEQYF TGTGCCAGTAGTATATCTACTCCCTACGAGCAGTACTTC
- - TRBJ2-3 TRBV27 CASSLSLLRLTDTQYF TGTGCCAGCAGTCTCTCTCTCTTGAGGCTGACAGATACGCAGTATTTT
- - TRBJ2-1 TRBV7-5 CVRSYSMAGGGSNEQFF TGTGTCAGAAGCTATAGTATGGCGGGGGGAGGGAGCAATGAGCAGTTCTTC
TRBD2 - TRBJ2-5 TRBV18 CASSPLSGGASKETQYF TGTGCCAGCTCACCTCTAAGCGGGGGGGCATCTAAAGAGACCCAGTACTTC
- few TRBJ1-3 TRBV6-5 CASSYASSGNTIYF TGTGCCAGCAGTTACGCGTCTTCTGGAAACACCATATATTTT
- - TRBJ2-6 TRBV6-6 CASSGIQGAGANVLTF TGTGCCAGCAGTGGAATACAGGGAGCTGGGGCCAACGTCCTGACTTTC
- - TRBJ2-2 TRBV6-5 CASSPRAYPTGELFF TGTGCCAGTTCGCCGCGGGCCTATCCCACCGGGGAGCTGTTTTTT
- - TRBJ2-2 TRBV4-3 CASSQDPGPILNTGELFF TGCGCCAGCAGCCAAGACCCGGGTCCAATTTTGAACACCGGGGAGCTGTTTTTT
TRBD2 - TRBJ2-7 TRBV10-3 CAISTSGGSSYEQYF TGTGCCATCAGTACGAGCGGGGGGAGCTCCTACGAGCAGTACTTC
- - TRBJ2-7 TRBV6-1 CASRAQYEQYF TGTGCCAGCAGGGCCCAGTACGAGCAGTACTTC
TRBD1 - TRBJ2-3 TRBV5-1 CASSLLRGPGTDTQYF TGCGCCAGCAGCTTGTTAAGGGGGCCAGGTACAGATACGCAGTATTTT
- - TRBJ1-5 TRBV28 CASRSPTGSNQPQHF TGTGCCAGTCGGAGTCCGACAGGAAGCAATCAGCCCCAGCATTTT
- - TRBJ2-2 TRBV6-5 CASSFGQPGTGELFF TGTGCCAGCAGTTTCGGCCAACCTGGGACCGGGGAGCTGTTTTTT
TRBD1 - TRBJ2-3 TRBV9 CASSDRDRDTDTQYF TGTGCCAGCAGCGACCGTGACAGGGACACAGATACGCAGTATTTT
- - TRBJ2-7 TRBV30 CAWSRVLRNEQYF TGTGCCTGGAGTCGGGTCCTGAGAAACGAGCAGTACTTC
- few TRBJ2-2 TRBV18 CASSHREGNTGELFF TGTGCCAGCTCACACAGGGAGGGAAACACCGGGGAGCTGTTTTTT
- - TRBJ1-2 TRBV9 CASSVGAGTVYGYTF TGTGCCAGCAGCGTAGGGGCCGGGACGGTCTATGGCTACACCTTC
TRBD2 - TRBJ2-4 TRBV5-1 CASRRRGGMENIQYF TGCGCCAGCAGAAGAAGGGGAGGGATGGAAAACATTCAGTACTTC
- - TRBJ1-3 TRBV10-3 CAITGETFSGNTIYF TGTGCCATCACCGGGGAGACGTTCTCTGGAAACACCATATATTTT
TRBD2 - TRBJ2-2 TRBV4-3 CASSQAGVAGGRRSGELFF TGCGCCAGCAGCCAAGCGGGCGTAGCGGGGGGGCGAAGAAGCGGGGAGCTGTTTTTT
TRBD2 - TRBJ2-7 TRBV4-1 CASSQESGASSYEQYF TGCGCCAGCAGCCAGGAGAGCGGGGCAAGCTCCTACGAGCAGTACTTC
TRBD1 - TRBJ1-2 TRBV7-3 CASSSGQGNGYTF TGTGCCAGCAGCTCAGGACAGGGGAATGGCTACACCTTC
TRBD1 - TRBJ1-2 TRBV4-3 CASSQGPIGTGASYGYTF TGCGCCAGCAGCCAAGGCCCGATAGGGACAGGGGCTAGCTATGGCTACACCTTC
TRBD1 - TRBJ2-1 TRBV2 CASRAGQGALFF TGTGCCAGCAGGGCTGGACAGGGGGCTTTGTTCTTC
TRBD1 - TRBJ1-6 TRBV6-5 CASRQTGVDSPLHF TGTGCCAGCAGACAGACAGGGGTTGATTCACCCCTCCACTTT
- once TRBJ2-7 TRBV2 CASKPGHLTYEQYF TGTGCCAGCAAACCGGGACACCTAACCTACGAGCAGTACTTC
TRBD2 - TRBJ2-1 TRBV5-1 CASSAQYTGTSGGAYNEQFF TGCGCCAGCAGCGCCCAATATACCGGGACTAGCGGGGGGGCCTACAATGAGCAGTTCTTC
- - TRBJ2-6 TRBV7-2 CASTNLGDGANVLTF TGTGCCAGCACCAACCTTGGGGATGGGGCCAACGTCCTGACTTTC
TRBD2 - TRBJ2-5 TRBV7-6 CASSPGGLAGPETQYF TGTGCCAGCAGCCCCGGGGGACTAGCGGGGCCCGAGACCCAGTACTTC
- - TRBJ2-3 TRBV18 CASSPQARTDTQYF TGTGCCAGCTCACCACAGGCCAGGACAGATACGCAGTATTTT
- - TRBJ2-7 TRBV7-6 CASSLAVGTEQYF TGTGCCAGCAGCTTAGCGGTTGGGACCGAGCAGTACTTC
- - TRBJ1-2 TRBV29-1 CSVWGEKGYTF TGCAGCGTTTGGGGGGAAAAGGGCTACACCTTC
- - TRBJ1-2 TRBV7-2 CASSHRTETLNGYTF TGTGCCAGCAGCCACCGGACAGAGACTTTAAATGGCTACACCTTC
- - TRBJ2-7 TRBV30 CAWSTGGSEGEQYF TGTGCCTGGAGTACTGGGGGCTCCGAGGGCGAGCAGTACTTC
- - TRBJ1-2 TRBV13 CASSLTGYNYGYTF TGTGCCAGCAGCTTAACAGGGTATAACTATGGCTACACCTTC
- once TRBJ1-4 TRBV11-2 CASSLGGTAEKLFF TGTGCCAGCAGCTTAGGGGGCACGGCTGAAAAACTGTTTTTT
- - TRBJ2-1 TRBV7-9 CASSSPGYNEQFF TGTGCCAGCAGCTCCCCCGGCTACAATGAGCAGTTCTTC
- - TRBJ1-1 TRBV18 CASSPKVNTEAFF TGTGCCAGCTCACCAAAAGTGAACACTGAAGCTTTCTTT
TRBD1 - TRBJ2-7 TRBV28 CASSSRQGALAYEQYF TGTGCCAGCAGTTCCCGACAGGGGGCGCTTGCCTACGAGCAGTACTTC